The rows below give T cell receptor beta chains drawn from one sample of a study of shared clonotypes between healthy human individuals. The data were produced by immunoSEQ multiplex PCR, yet TCRdb's version contains in-frame clones alone and is incomplete. The table lists approximately 2,000,000 clones, around 90% of them singletons. The specimen was naive CD4+ T cells from PBMCs. These receptors came from a man younger than 30 in good health. Some clones in this sample may be carry-over from other donors' samples. Both conserved end residues are part of each CDR3. A D gene is named only where the DNA matches it firmly. Some rows mark clone size as missing; the rest say once, few, many or name a class of expanded clone.

j_gene	v_gene	abundance	d_gene	CDR3aa	CDR3nt
TRBJ1-3	TRBV28	.	.	CASSRENTIYF	TGTGCCAGCAGCCGGGAAAACACCATATATTTT
TRBJ1-2	TRBV29-1	.	.	CSARWQGEGYTF	TGCAGCGCGAGGTGGCAGGGAGAGGGCTACACCTTC
TRBJ2-5	TRBV6-5	.	.	CASSYPPVWTQYF	TGTGCCAGCAGTTACCCCCCAGTATGGACCCAGTACTTC
TRBJ1-5	TRBV28	.	TRBD1	CASSRTGDDQPQHF	TGTGCCAGCAGCCGGACAGGGGACGATCAGCCCCAGCATTTT
TRBJ2-7	TRBV28	.	TRBD2	CASTSVGLAAYEQYF	TGTGCCAGCACCAGCGTGGGACTAGCGGCATACGAGCAGTACTTC
TRBJ1-2	TRBV4-1	.	TRBD1	CASSHGAGTVNYGYTF	TGCGCCAGCAGCCATGGAGCCGGGACAGTTAACTATGGCTACACCTTC
TRBJ1-1	TRBV29-1	.	.	CSVTQGPRRYEAFF	TGCAGCGTTACACAGGGTCCGAGGCGATATGAAGCTTTCTTT
TRBJ2-1	TRBV5-1	.	.	CASSLDGGPGEFF	TGCGCCAGCAGCTTGGATGGGGGGCCGGGGGAGTTCTTC
TRBJ2-6	TRBV11-2	.	.	CASSSQRLSGANVLTF	TGTGCCAGCAGCTCCCAACGGCTCTCTGGGGCCAACGTCCTGACTTTC
TRBJ2-1	TRBV6-5	.	TRBD1	CASTDRGRSYNEQFF	TGTGCCAGCACCGACAGGGGACGGTCCTACAATGAGCAGTTCTTC
TRBJ1-1	TRBV2	.	.	CASSDPRTVGEAFF	TGTGCCAGCAGTGATCCTCGGACAGTCGGTGAAGCTTTCTTT
TRBJ2-7	TRBV27	.	TRBD1	CASSHRPGQGSYEQYF	TGTGCCAGCAGCCATAGACCGGGACAGGGTTCCTACGAGCAGTACTTC
TRBJ2-5	TRBV5-1	.	TRBD1	CASSFGQGAPETQYF	TGCGCCAGCAGCTTTGGGCAGGGGGCCCCCGAGACCCAGTACTTC
TRBJ2-4	TRBV30	.	TRBD2	CAWSTRGSGRFSTKNIQYF	TGTGCCTGGAGTACCCGGGGTAGCGGGAGGTTTAGTACCAAAAACATTCAGTACTTC
TRBJ2-7	TRBV7-8	.	TRBD2	CASSSLNRGVSEQYF	TGTGCCAGCAGCTCCCTAAACCGGGGGGTCAGCGAGCAGTACTTC
TRBJ1-2	TRBV19	.	.	CASSNRTRGYGYTF	TGTGCCAGTAGTAACCGGACAAGGGGGTATGGCTACACCTTC
TRBJ2-3	TRBV4-2	once	TRBD2	CASSQAPLAGGGTDTQYF	TGTGCCAGCAGCCAAGCCCCCCTAGCGGGGGGGGGCACAGATACGCAGTATTTT
TRBJ2-5	TRBV18	.	TRBD2	CASSPVIGTSEKETQYF	TGTGCCAGCTCACCCGTAATAGGGACTAGCGAAAAAGAGACCCAGTACTTC
TRBJ2-7	TRBV28	.	.	CASSLAGADDIYEQYF	TGTGCCAGCAGTTTAGCGGGGGCAGACGACATTTACGAGCAGTACTTC
TRBJ2-7	TRBV5-1	.	TRBD2	CASSVWAGTRQLSSYEQYF	TGCGCCAGCAGTGTTTGGGCCGGGACTAGACAATTAAGCTCCTACGAGCAGTACTTC
TRBJ2-3	TRBV9	.	.	CASSLSSTDTQYF	TGTGCCAGCAGCCTGTCTAGCACAGATACGCAGTATTTT
TRBJ2-5	TRBV5-6	.	.	CASSLGGGRSETQYF	TGTGCCAGCAGCTTAGGGGGCGGGAGGTCGGAGACCCAGTACTTC
TRBJ1-2	TRBV4-1	.	.	CASSLRTENYGYTF	TGCGCCAGCAGCCTTCGGACGGAGAACTATGGCTACACCTTC
TRBJ1-4	TRBV7-2	.	.	CASSLIGWGEKLFF	TGTGCCAGCAGCTTAATAGGGTGGGGCGAAAAACTGTTTTTT
TRBJ2-7	TRBV28	.	.	CASTDRTAYEQYF	TGTGCCAGCACTGACAGGACAGCCTACGAGCAGTACTTC
TRBJ1-5	TRBV28	few	.	CASSRGQPQHF	TGTGCCAGCAGCAGAGGTCAGCCCCAGCATTTT
TRBJ2-4	TRBV5-4	.	.	CASSLTGGDIQYF	TGTGCCAGCAGCTTGACCGGAGGGGACATTCAGTACTTC
TRBJ1-2	TRBV28	.	.	CASSMDSYGYTF	TGTGCCAGCAGTATGGACAGCTATGGCTACACCTTC